This T cell receptor (beta chain) was retrieved from a study of OX40 agonist ivuxolimab in advanced cancers. In terms of the full investigation: Ivuxolimab was a fully human IgG2 agonistic monoclonal antibody targeting the costimulatory receptor OX40 (CD134). Intravenous ivuxolimab was administered to patients every 2 weeks at six dose levels: 0.01, 0.1, 0.3, 1.5, 3 and 10 mg/kg. Of the approximately 50 dose-escalation patients, hepatocellular carcinoma was present in about 20, melanoma in around 15, renal cell carcinoma in 9 and head and neck cancer in 9. The dose-escalation cohort was over 70% male with a mean age of about 60 years, ranging from roughly 20 to 85. Prior anti-PD-1, anti-PD-L1 or anti-CTLA-4 therapy was permitted, and about two fifths of dose-escalation patients had received checkpoint inhibitors. Three dose-escalation patients achieved partial responses, one with hepatocellular carcinoma and two with cutaneous melanoma. Peripheral TCRbeta sequencing was intended to test whether TCR sequence diversity was altered and clonal T-cell expansion was caused by ivuxolimab. The paper describes the monotherapy dose-escalation part (N = 52 patients) of the phase I trial of ivuxolimab.

Counted from cysteine to phenylalanine, this CDR3 has 14 amino acids. This entry keeps only the CDR3 DNA: 42 bases, framed from base 1. The germline V end is reduced by 3 bases and the J end by 5 bases; junction bases left unmatched: 7. The germline V gene (reference sequence) specifies LNHDA as CDR1 and SQIVND as CDR2. Genomic DNA was isolated from the sorted cells so that the TCRbeta CDR3 region could be sequenced. The immunoSEQ Assay was used for sequencing of TCRbeta CDR3 regions. Held by TCRdb, this immuneACCESS table contains in-frame sequences only and omits some clones. Under half of the omission traces to an unresolved V gene where checked; the cause of the rest is unknown. Within this sample are about 64,000 clones, with about four fifths of them counted one time only. Approximately 5% of the sample is taken by the ten largest. Concerning this clone: Its antigen is unknown. Base qualities are missing; no much larger clone stands one base away.

The trial excluded patients who had a history of autoimmune disease or who were on systemic immunosuppression. In every dose cohort, peripheral blood was drawn for TCR sequencing at baseline, cycle 4 day 1, and cycle 7 day 1. Samples were obtained from an open-label, multicenter, first-in-human phase I dose-escalation trial of ivuxolimab. Adults with locally advanced or metastatic head and neck squamous cell, hepatocellular, melanoma or renal cell carcinoma were enrolled in the trial. Before TCR sequencing, CD4+ T cells and CD8+ T cells were sorted from peripheral blood as separate populations. Points the paper makes about the study in general: After ivuxolimab, CD8+ T cells had more expanded clones than CD4+ T cells on average. Low levels of normalized T-cell clonal expansion were also seen in some patients who did not respond. Clonal expansion of both CD4+ and CD8+ blood T cells was observed from baseline to week 6 at doses 0.1 to 3.0 mg/kg. In partial responders in the 0.1-3.0 mg/kg groups, normalized peripheral clonal expansion was found to be among the lowest, especially among CD8+ T cells. The antigen specificity of the clonally expanded peripheral T cells was not determined.

The chain links TRBV19 with TRBJ2-7; 7 central bases correspond to TRBD1. This receptor was identified in an adult with an advanced solid tumor such as melanoma, head and neck, liver or kidney cancer. Specimen: CD4+ or CD8+ T cells sorted from blood, collected in a trial of the OX40 agonist ivuxolimab. This receptor has the CDR3 CASSIPDRAHEQYF. The DNA is as follows: TGTGCCAGTAGTATCCCCGACAGGGCCCACGAGCAGTACTTC.